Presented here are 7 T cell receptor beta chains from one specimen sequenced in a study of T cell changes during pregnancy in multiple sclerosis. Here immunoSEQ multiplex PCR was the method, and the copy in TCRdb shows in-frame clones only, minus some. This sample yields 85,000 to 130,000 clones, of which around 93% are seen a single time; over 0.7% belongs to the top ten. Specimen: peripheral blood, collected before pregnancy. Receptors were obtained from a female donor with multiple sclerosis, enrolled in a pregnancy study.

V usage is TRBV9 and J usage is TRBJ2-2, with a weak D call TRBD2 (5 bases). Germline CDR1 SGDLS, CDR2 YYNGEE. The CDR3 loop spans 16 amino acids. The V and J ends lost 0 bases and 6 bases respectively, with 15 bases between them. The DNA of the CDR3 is TGTGCCAGCAGCGTAGCTAGCATTCCGACATCCGGGGAGCTGTTTTTT. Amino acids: CASSVASIPTSGELFF.

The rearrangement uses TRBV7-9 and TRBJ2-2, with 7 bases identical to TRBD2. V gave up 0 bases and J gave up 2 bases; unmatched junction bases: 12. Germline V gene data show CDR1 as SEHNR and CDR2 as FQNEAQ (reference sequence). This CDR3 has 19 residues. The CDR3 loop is CASSLATLGGSSNTGELFF. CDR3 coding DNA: TGTGCCAGCAGCTTAGCTACACTCGGCGGGAGCTCAAACACCGGGGAGCTGTTTTTT.

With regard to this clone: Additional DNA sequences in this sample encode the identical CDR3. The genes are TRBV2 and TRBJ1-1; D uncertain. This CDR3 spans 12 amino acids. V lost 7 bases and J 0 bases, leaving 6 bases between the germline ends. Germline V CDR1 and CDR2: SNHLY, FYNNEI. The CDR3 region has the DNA TGTGCCAGCACCGGGATGAACACTGAAGCTTTCTTT. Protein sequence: CASTGMNTEAFF.

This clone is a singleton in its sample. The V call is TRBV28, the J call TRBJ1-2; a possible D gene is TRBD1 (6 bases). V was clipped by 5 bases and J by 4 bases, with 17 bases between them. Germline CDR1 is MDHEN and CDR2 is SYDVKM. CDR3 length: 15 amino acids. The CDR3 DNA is TGTGCCAGCAGTGAACACAGGGAATTGAGCTATGGCTACACCTTC. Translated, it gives CASSEHRELSYGYTF.

DNA of the CDR3: TGTGCCTGGAGTGTACGACAGGGGGTCGATGAGCAGTTCTTC. This translates into CAWSVRQGVDEQFF. The genes are TRBV30 and TRBJ2-1; 9 bases map to TRBD1. V shed 0 bases, J shed 8 bases, and the junction held 5 bases outside the gene matches. CDR3 length equals 14 residues. The V gene's germline CDR1 is GTSNPN and CDR2 SVGIG (reference sequence). Full variable domain (remainder filled in from reference TRBV30 and TRBJ2-1): SQTIHQWPATLVQPVGSPLSLECTVEGTSNPNLYWYRQAAGRGLQLLFYSVGIGQISSEVPQNLSASRPQDRQFILSSKKLLLSDSGFYLCAWSVRQGVDEQFFGPGTRLTVL.

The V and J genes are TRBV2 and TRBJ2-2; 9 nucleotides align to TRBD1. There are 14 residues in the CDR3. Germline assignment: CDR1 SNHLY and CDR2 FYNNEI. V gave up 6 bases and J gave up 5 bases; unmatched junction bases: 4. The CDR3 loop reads CASRGTGRTGELFF. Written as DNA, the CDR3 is TGTGCCAGCAGGGGGACAGGGAGGACCGGGGAGCTGTTTTTT.

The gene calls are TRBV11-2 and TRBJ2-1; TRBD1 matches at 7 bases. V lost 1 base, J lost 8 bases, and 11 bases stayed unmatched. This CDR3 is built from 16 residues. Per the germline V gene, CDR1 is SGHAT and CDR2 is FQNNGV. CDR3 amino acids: CASSLGHRGLGDEQFF. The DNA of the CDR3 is TGTGCCAGCAGCTTAGGACACAGGGGCCTTGGCGATGAGCAGTTCTTC.